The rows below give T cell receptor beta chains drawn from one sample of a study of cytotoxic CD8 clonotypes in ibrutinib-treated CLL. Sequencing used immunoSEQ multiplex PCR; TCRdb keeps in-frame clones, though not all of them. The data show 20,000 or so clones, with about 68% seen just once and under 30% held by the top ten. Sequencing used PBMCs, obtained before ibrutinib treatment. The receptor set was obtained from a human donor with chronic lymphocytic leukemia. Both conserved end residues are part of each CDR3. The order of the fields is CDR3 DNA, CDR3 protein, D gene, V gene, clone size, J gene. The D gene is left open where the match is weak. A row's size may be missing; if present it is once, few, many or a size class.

TGTGCCAGCAGCTTGTCGTTCGGGGCTTCGAGCTCCTACGAGCAGTACTTC,CASSLSFGASSSYEQYF,-,TRBV5-8,-,TRBJ2-7
TGTGCCAGCAGTCTCCTGGGGTGGGAGACCCAGTACTTC,CASSLLGWETQYF,-,TRBV28,-,TRBJ2-5
TGTGCCAGCAAGCGGCGGGGGTCCTACGAGCAGTACTTC,CASKRRGSYEQYF,TRBD2,TRBV6-5,-,TRBJ2-7
TGTGCCAGCAGTCCACCCGGGGGGACCTACGAGCAGTACTTC,CASSPPGGTYEQYF,TRBD2,TRBV28,-,TRBJ2-7
TGTGCCAGCAGCCCACACGGGGACGGAGGGGAGACCCAGTACTTC,CASSPHGDGGETQYF,-,TRBV28,-,TRBJ2-5
TGTGCCAGCAGTTATAGGCTAGATGGGAATGAGCAGTTCTTC,CASSYRLDGNEQFF,-,TRBV6-6,-,TRBJ2-1
TGTGCCAGCAGCCAACAGGGGGTGCTGGGGGAGCAGTACTTC,CASSQQGVLGEQYF,TRBD1,TRBV4-2,-,TRBJ2-7
TGTGCCAGTAAGCGGCAGGGGAGGGACACCGGGGAGCTGTTTTTT,CASKRQGRDTGELFF,-,TRBV19,-,TRBJ2-2
TGTGCCAGCAGCTTATCGAGGGGGTTTGGCTACACCTTC,CASSLSRGFGYTF,-,TRBV7-3,-,TRBJ1-2
TGTGCCAGCAGCTTGCTAGCGGTTCAAGAGACCCAGTACTTC,CASSLLAVQETQYF,TRBD2,TRBV5-4,-,TRBJ2-5
TGTGCCAGCAGCTTAATAGGGGGGACTGAAGCTTTCTTT,CASSLIGGTEAFF,-,TRBV5-8,-,TRBJ1-1
TGTGCCAGCAGCCCAGGATCAGATACGCAGTATTTT,CASSPGSDTQYF,-,TRBV7-3,-,TRBJ2-3
TGTGCCAGCAGCTTGGTAGGAGCCAGGGGTGCTCACGAGCAGTACTTC,CASSLVGARGAHEQYF,-,TRBV5-4,few,TRBJ2-7
TGCGCCAGCAGCACCGGGAACCCCGACAATGAGCAGTTCTTC,CASSTGNPDNEQFF,-,TRBV5-1,few,TRBJ2-1
TGTGCCAGCTCTCGTCAGGGGGACTATGGCTACACCTTC,CASSRQGDYGYTF,TRBD1,TRBV18,few,TRBJ1-2
TGTGCCAGCAGTGAATCACAGGGGTCTGGTCAGCCCCAGCATTTT,CASSESQGSGQPQHF,TRBD1,TRBV6-1,-,TRBJ1-5
TGTGCCAGCAGCTTGGGACACCGGGGGACTGAAGCTTTCTTT,CASSLGHRGTEAFF,-,TRBV28,-,TRBJ1-1
TGTGCCAGCAGGGAGACAGCAATCCAAGTCTATGGCTACACCTTC,CASRETAIQVYGYTF,-,TRBV6-1,-,TRBJ1-2
TGTGCCAGCAGTTACTCGATGGACTTAAATCAGCCCCAGCATTTT,CASSYSMDLNQPQHF,-,TRBV6-5,-,TRBJ1-5
TGCGCCAGCAGCTTGGCCGGGCTAAGGACTGAAGCTTTCTTT,CASSLAGLRTEAFF,-,TRBV5-1,-,TRBJ1-1
TGCGCCAGCAGCTTGCTAGCGGGGCAACAAGAGACCCAGTACTTC,CASSLLAGQQETQYF,TRBD2,TRBV5-1,-,TRBJ2-5
TGTGCCATCAGTGACTCATCGGGGGGGGTCGCAAATGAGCAGTTCTTC,CAISDSSGGVANEQFF,TRBD2,TRBV10-3,-,TRBJ2-1
TGTGCCAGCAGCTTAAATCCCCGCTACGAGCAGTACTTC,CASSLNPRYEQYF,-,TRBV7-9,-,TRBJ2-7
TGTGCCAGCAGTTTATTATCCGCCGGGGAGCTGTTTTTT,CASSLLSAGELFF,-,TRBV27,-,TRBJ2-2
TGTGCCAGCAGTTCCCTATCGGACCGCCAGACCTTC,CASSSLSDRQTF,-,TRBV11-2,few,TRBJ1-2
TGTGCCTGGACCGGGAGATCCTACGAGCAGTACTTC,CAWTGRSYEQYF,-,TRBV30,-,TRBJ2-7
TGCGCCAGCAAGAGCTCCTACGAGCAGTACTTC,CASKSSYEQYF,-,TRBV5-1,-,TRBJ2-7
TGCGCCAGCAGCTTGGAGCCTCTTGTAGGGACAGGGCCCTACGAGCAGTACTTC,CASSLEPLVGTGPYEQYF,TRBD1,TRBV5-1,few,TRBJ2-7
TGTGCCAGCAGTTACAAAGGGACAGATACGCAGTATTTT,CASSYKGTDTQYF,-,TRBV6-5,-,TRBJ2-3
TGCGCCAGCAGCCAATCGCCGACAGGTTCTAACTATGGCTACACCTTC,CASSQSPTGSNYGYTF,-,TRBV4-1,few,TRBJ1-2
TGCGCCAGCAGCTTAAGAGGGGGCGGGGGATTAGCGGGAGGGTCGGACATTCAGTACTTC,CASSLRGGGGLAGGSDIQYF,TRBD2,TRBV5-1,-,TRBJ2-4
TGTGCCAGCAACGTACTAGCGGCGGTGGAGACCCAGTACTTC,CASNVLAAVETQYF,TRBD2,TRBV2,-,TRBJ2-5
TGTGCCAGCAGCGCGGACAGGGTGAACACTGAAGCTTTCTTT,CASSADRVNTEAFF,TRBD1,TRBV7-6,-,TRBJ1-1
TGCGCCAGCAGCCAAGCCAGCGGGAGCAGTAGGTACGAGCAGTACTTC,CASSQASGSSRYEQYF,TRBD2,TRBV4-1,-,TRBJ2-7
TGTGCCAGCAGTGAGCTTAATGAGCAGTTCTTC,CASSELNEQFF,-,TRBV6-1,-,TRBJ2-1
TGTGCCAGCAGCCAACAAACAGGGTGGGATCAGCCCCAGCATTTT,CASSQQTGWDQPQHF,-,TRBV4-2,-,TRBJ1-5
TGTGCCAGCTCGGGGGATGAGGGGGACATTCAGTACTTC,CASSGDEGDIQYF,-,TRBV2,-,TRBJ2-4
TGCGCCAGCAGCTTGGCCGGACGGAGGGAGACCCAGTACTTC,CASSLAGRRETQYF,-,TRBV5-1,-,TRBJ2-5
TGCAGTGCTCCCCGGCCAAGAGCTTTCTTT,CSAPRPRAFF,-,TRBV20-1,-,TRBJ1-1
TGTGCCAGCAGCTTGGACGGTACCCGCAGAACGCAGTATTTT,CASSLDGTRRTQYF,-,TRBV5-4,-,TRBJ2-3
TGTGCCAGCACCAACAGGGGGCGGAACACTGAAGCTTTCTTT,CASTNRGRNTEAFF,TRBD1,TRBV6-5,few,TRBJ1-1
TGTGCCAGCACCCCCGGGACGAACTATGGCTACACCTTC,CASTPGTNYGYTF,-,TRBV6-1,-,TRBJ1-2
TGTGCCAGCAGCCTCCCACTAGCGGGAGGGCCGAGTAATAAGCCAGATACGCAGTATTTT,CASSLPLAGGPSNKPDTQYF,TRBD2,TRBV2,-,TRBJ2-3
TGTGCCAGCACGGGGGCCTACGAGCAGTACTTC,CASTGAYEQYF,-,TRBV28,-,TRBJ2-7
TGTGCCATCAGTGAACCCGACAGGGGTAAGGGTACGCAGTATTTT,CAISEPDRGKGTQYF,TRBD1,TRBV10-3,-,TRBJ2-3
TGTGCCAGCAGTTCCAACTTTAGGGCAGGGACCTACGAGCAGTACTTC,CASSSNFRAGTYEQYF,-,TRBV28,-,TRBJ2-7
TGTGCCAGCAGTAGACAGGGGGGAATGGGCGAGCAGTACTTC,CASSRQGGMGEQYF,TRBD1,TRBV6-1,few,TRBJ2-7
TGTGCCAGCAGCTTGGGAAGTAGGACAGGGGAAGAGACCCAGTACTTC,CASSLGSRTGEETQYF,TRBD1,TRBV5-8,-,TRBJ2-5